This is a list of T cell receptor beta chains from one sample in a study of blood T cell repertoires in COVID-19. Sequencing was performed with immunoSEQ multiplex PCR; in TCRdb, only in-frame clones are kept and a portion is missing. Of some 150,000 clones listed, about 88% are singletons. Material for sequencing was peripheral blood. These receptors all come from a woman aged 80 or older in a cohort sampled during active or convalescent COVID-19. The CDR3 runs from the conserved cysteine through the conserved F or W. A D gene is named only where the DNA matches it firmly. Some rows mark clone size as missing; the rest say once, few, many or name a class of expanded clone.

TRBV30,TRBJ2-7,NA,NA,CAWGRDLQYF,TGTGCCTGGGGCCGGGATCTGCAGTACTTC
TRBV6-5,TRBJ2-2,TRBD1,NA,CASSSPGGSNTGELFF,TGTGCCAGCAGTTCCCCAGGGGGCTCGAACACCGGGGAGCTGTTTTTT
TRBV7-2,TRBJ1-6,NA,NA,CASSAGGISYNSPLHF,TGTGCCAGCAGCGCCGGGGGGATCTCCTATAATTCACCCCTCCACTTT
TRBV10-2,TRBJ1-2,NA,few,CASSPGHEYGYTF,TGCGCCAGCAGTCCGGGACACGAATATGGCTACACCTTC
TRBV6-1,TRBJ2-2,TRBD2,NA,CASSESLAAGELFF,TGTGCCAGCAGTGAAAGCCTAGCGGCCGGGGAGCTGTTTTTT
TRBV11-2,TRBJ2-5,TRBD2,NA,CASSTLAGARGAQYF,TGTGCCAGCAGCACCCTAGCGGGAGCCCGAGGGGCCCAGTACTTC
TRBV3-1/TRBV3-2,TRBJ2-3,TRBD2,NA,CASSRTSGYTDTQYF,TGTGCCAGCAGCCGGACTAGCGGTTACACAGATACGCAGTATTTT
TRBV2,TRBJ1-4,NA,few,CASSESTATNEKLFF,TGTGCCAGCAGTGAAAGCACTGCAACTAATGAAAAACTGTTTTTT
TRBV6-5,TRBJ1-1,NA,NA,CASSPPAGGLAFF,TGTGCCAGCAGTCCGCCGGCCGGGGGGTTGGCTTTCTTT
TRBV29-1,TRBJ2-1,NA,NA,CSVEPGVGGEQFF,TGCAGCGTTGAACCGGGAGTCGGTGGTGAGCAGTTCTTC
TRBV28,TRBJ1-3,NA,NA,CASSLGQASGNTIYF,TGTGCCAGCAGTTTAGGGCAGGCCTCTGGAAACACCATATATTTT
TRBV7-9,TRBJ1-1,NA,NA,CASSYLARGNTEAFF,TGTGCCAGCAGTTATCTGGCCAGGGGGAACACTGAAGCTTTCTTT
TRBV4-2,TRBJ1-2,TRBD1,few,CASSQTTGNYGYTF,TGTGCCAGCAGCCAGACGACAGGGAACTATGGCTACACCTTC
TRBV25-1,TRBJ1-2,NA,few,CASSVLYGYTF,TGTGCCAGCAGTGTACTCTATGGCTACACCTTC
TRBV28,TRBJ1-2,NA,NA,CASSFSLGGRGNTF,TGTGCCAGCAGTTTCTCCCTGGGGGGAAGGGGAAACACCTTC
TRBV18,TRBJ2-1,NA,once,CVSGGGYNEQFF,TGTGTCTCGGGTGGCGGCTACAATGAGCAGTTCTTC
TRBV7-9,TRBJ2-5,NA,NA,CASSLAGRQETQYF,TGTGCCAGCAGCTTAGCGGGGAGGCAAGAGACCCAGTACTTC
TRBV28,TRBJ1-2,NA,NA,CASSPGHGYGYTF,TGTGCCAGCAGTCCCGGACATGGCTATGGCTACACCTTC
TRBV19,TRBJ1-5,TRBD1,NA,CATRTGPYNQPQHF,TGTGCCACCCGGACAGGGCCGTACAATCAGCCCCAGCATTTT
TRBV9,TRBJ1-3,NA,NA,CASSGEQGLSGNTIYF,TGTGCCAGCAGCGGGGAGCAGGGGCTCTCTGGAAACACCATATATTTT
TRBV9,TRBJ2-3,TRBD2,NA,CASSAGTSGYTDTQYF,TGTGCCAGCAGCGCCGGGACTAGCGGATACACAGATACGCAGTATTTT
TRBV3-1/TRBV3-2,TRBJ1-1,NA,NA,CASSRAGGNTEAFF,TGTGCCAGCAGCCGGGCGGGGGGGAACACTGAAGCTTTCTTT
TRBV19,TRBJ1-1,TRBD1,once,CASTPFGTENTEAFF,TGTGCCAGTACCCCGTTCGGGACAGAGAACACTGAAGCTTTCTTT
TRBV28,TRBJ1-6,TRBD1,NA,CASRLDRVNSPLHF,TGTGCCAGCAGATTGGACAGGGTTAATTCACCCCTCCACTTT
TRBV25-1,TRBJ2-7,TRBD1,once,CASSPGQGPSYEQYF,TGTGCCAGCAGTCCGGGACAGGGGCCTTCCTACGAGCAGTACTTC
TRBV6-5,TRBJ2-5,NA,NA,CASTESTPMTQYF,TGTGCCAGCACGGAGTCTACCCCTATGACCCAGTACTTC
TRBV7-9,TRBJ2-7,TRBD1,NA,CASSLPSWDRDYEQYF,TGTGCCAGCAGCTTACCTTCCTGGGACAGGGACTACGAGCAGTACTTC
TRBV30,TRBJ2-1,TRBD2,NA,CAWSVGLAGHNEQFF,TGTGCCTGGAGTGTAGGGCTAGCGGGACACAATGAGCAGTTCTTC
TRBV5-1,TRBJ2-3,TRBD1,NA,CASSYGQETQYF,TGCGCCAGCAGCTACGGACAGGAAACGCAGTATTTT
TRBV4-2,TRBJ1-5,TRBD1,NA,CASSQFRGTGGRFQHF,TGTGCCAGCAGCCAATTTCGAGGGACAGGAGGCCGATTCCAGCATTTT
TRBV7-2,TRBJ2-3,TRBD2,NA,CASSPSRTSPPSTDTQYF,TGTGCCAGCAGCCCCTCCCGGACTAGCCCGCCTAGCACAGATACGCAGTATTTT
TRBV30,TRBJ1-5,TRBD1,NA,CAWSVQGQANQPQHF,TGTGCCTGGAGTGTACAGGGACAGGCCAATCAGCCCCAGCATTTT
TRBV20-1,TRBJ1-2,TRBD1,NA,CSAPQGDYTF,TGCAGTGCCCCCCAGGGGGACTACACCTTC
TRBV10-3,TRBJ1-4,TRBD1,NA,CAITRGQTFNEKLFF,TGTGCCATCACGAGGGGACAGACCTTTAATGAAAAACTGTTTTTT
TRBV28,TRBJ2-7,TRBD1,NA,CASSRPPRTGGEQYF,TGTGCCAGCAGTCGCCCTCCCAGAACAGGGGGCGAGCAGTACTTC
TRBV19,TRBJ1-6,TRBD1,NA,CASSIKTRQGDNSPLHF,TGTGCCAGTAGTATTAAAACTAGACAGGGGGATAATTCACCCCTCCACTTT
TRBV11-2,TRBJ1-1,NA,few,CASSPQLNTEAFF,TGTGCCAGCAGCCCGCAGTTGAACACTGAAGCTTTCTTT
TRBV7-2,TRBJ2-5,TRBD1,NA,CASSSVVGDSWRTQYF,TGTGCCAGCAGCTCAGTGGTAGGGGACAGCTGGAGGACCCAGTACTTC
TRBV5-6,TRBJ1-5,NA,NA,CASSFFTGMGNQPQHF,TGTGCCAGCAGCTTCTTTACAGGGATGGGCAATCAGCCCCAGCATTTT
TRBV6-5,TRBJ2-6,NA,few,CASTEAGANVLTF,TGTGCCAGCACCGAGGCTGGGGCCAACGTCCTGACTTTC
TRBV5-1,TRBJ1-2,TRBD1,many,CASSLGQGANYGYTF,TGCGCCAGCAGCTTGGGACAGGGAGCTAACTATGGCTACACCTTC
TRBV6-5,TRBJ1-6,TRBD1,once,CASSYSGQGVSPLHF,TGTGCCAGCAGTTACTCGGGACAGGGGGTTTCACCCCTCCACTTT
TRBV6-5,TRBJ2-5,TRBD2,NA,CASSSLAGGRQETQYF,TGTGCCAGCAGTTCACTAGCGGGAGGACGACAAGAGACCCAGTACTTC
TRBV3-1/TRBV3-2,TRBJ2-5,NA,NA,CASSQGGGSETQYF,TGTGCCAGCAGCCAAGGAGGGGGATCGGAGACCCAGTACTTC
TRBV9,TRBJ2-2,TRBD2,NA,CASSERTSGAGSTGELFF,TGTGCCAGCAGCGAAAGGACTAGCGGGGCGGGTAGCACCGGGGAGCTGTTTTTT
TRBV11-2,TRBJ2-5,NA,NA,CASSPQRRQETQYF,TGTGCCAGCAGCCCCCAGCGGAGGCAAGAGACCCAGTACTTC
TRBV9,TRBJ2-1,TRBD2,NA,CASSAPSLLAGGNEQFF,TGTGCCAGCAGCGCTCCATCCTTACTAGCGGGGGGGAATGAGCAGTTCTTC
TRBV2,TRBJ1-6,NA,once,CASTNGYYNSPLHF,TGTGCCAGTACTAACGGTTATTATAATTCACCCCTCCACTTT
TRBV6-4,TRBJ1-5,NA,once,CASSVTRAGSSNQPQHF,TGTGCCAGCAGTGTTACTAGGGCAGGCAGTAGCAATCAGCCCCAGCATTTT
TRBV5-1,TRBJ2-1,TRBD2,NA,CASSLYSGRLGEQFF,TGCGCCAGCAGCTTGTATAGCGGGAGATTAGGTGAGCAGTTCTTC
TRBV13,TRBJ1-1,NA,NA,CASSFGLGAGTEAFF,TGTGCCAGCAGCTTCGGTCTTGGGGCCGGGACTGAAGCTTTCTTT
TRBV11-2,TRBJ2-3,TRBD2,NA,CASSLVSGRAADTQYF,TGTGCCAGCAGCTTAGTTAGCGGGAGGGCCGCAGATACGCAGTATTTT
TRBV7-9,TRBJ2-6,NA,NA,CASSAVPGAPGANVLTF,TGTGCCAGCAGCGCCGTCCCAGGGGCCCCTGGGGCCAACGTCCTGACTTTC
TRBV10-3,TRBJ1-2,NA,NA,CAISELQGVYGYTF,TGTGCCATCAGTGAGTTACAGGGCGTCTATGGCTACACCTTC
TRBV5-1,TRBJ2-5,TRBD2,NA,CASSLGLAGGVYQETQYF,TGCGCCAGCAGCTTGGGACTAGCGGGAGGAGTATACCAAGAGACCCAGTACTTC
TRBV30,TRBJ1-3,NA,NA,CAWSVLGRISGNTIYF,TGTGCCTGGAGTGTATTGGGCAGAATCTCTGGAAACACCATATATTTT
TRBV18,TRBJ1-2,TRBD1,NA,CASSLDRGQEDGYTF,TGTGCCAGCTCACTGGACAGGGGGCAAGAAGATGGCTACACCTTC